This note documents a single T cell receptor (beta chain) sequence. This sample is part of a study of blood T cell repertoires in COVID-19. J gave up 3 bases and V 4 bases, and 15 bases lay outside the gene matches. This CDR3 has 18 residues. CDR1 and CDR2 (germline): SGDLS, YYNGEE. Using immunoSEQ multiplex PCR, the repertoire was profiled, and TCRdb retains in-frame clones only, with some absent. In the table there are more than 150,000 clones, more than 85% of which are singletons. This clonotype was obtained from a man between 18 and 35 years old with acute or convalescent COVID-19. Sequencing was carried out using peripheral blood. The chain recombines TRBV9 with TRBJ2-1, with 8 nucleotides matching TRBD2. The CDR3 coding sequence is TGTGCCAGCAGCCTGAGGCCTGAACTAGCGGACCACTACAATGAGCAGTTCTTC. Protein product: CASSLRPELADHYNEQFF. Full variable domain (rest looked up from reference TRBV9 and TRBJ2-1): DSGVTQTPKHLITATGQRVTLRCSPRSGDLSVYWYQQSLDQGLQFLIQYYNGEERAKGNILERFSAQQFPDLHSELNLSSLELGDSALYFCASSLRPELADHYNEQFFGPGTRLTVL.